What follows are 28 T cell receptor beta chains derived from one specimen sequenced in a study. Tregs were sorted as CD4+CD25+CD127-/low cells. Each CDR3 protein is one row after TCRdb ran MiXCR on the 5' RACE reads. This table has some 40,000 distinct CDR3 sequences, approximately 23% appearing once. The specimen was Tregs sorted from a lymph node. These receptors were taken from a female donor with breast cancer.

Worth noting for this clonotype: It is likely a read error, because the conserved phenylalanine at the end of the CDR3 is missing. The rearrangement joins TRBV29-1 to TRBJ2-1, with TRBD2 identical over 7 bases. Trimming removed 6 bases from V and 4 bases from J; junction bases left unmatched: 9. CDR3 length: 14 amino acids. Germline V gene sequence: CDR1 SQVTM, CDR2 ANQGSEA. Here the CDR3 DNA reads TGCAGCGTCGTGGCGGGAGCCATGTACAATGAGCAGTTCGTC. Its translation: CSVVAGAMYNEQFV.

On this clonotype itself: Its ends do not fully match the called genes, so a read error is possible. J is TRBJ2-5 and V is TRBV28, with D possibly matching TRBD1 (5 bases). Germline V gene sequence: CDR1 MDHEN, CDR2 SYDVKM. This CDR3 comprises 14 residues. The CDR3 DNA reads TGTGCCAGCAGTTTATTCGAGACAGAAGAGACCCAGCACTTC. This encodes CASSLFETEETQHF.

The chain links TRBV28 to TRBJ1-5; D gene uncertain. The V gene lost 10 bases and the J gene lost 5 bases, with 15 bases spanning the gap. The germline CDR1 and CDR2 sequences are MDHEN and SYDVKM. CDR3 length equals 13 residues. The CDR3 DNA is TGTGCCACTAAGGTAGGGCCAGATCAGCCCCAGCATTTT. It codes for CATKVGPDQPQHF.

This clonotype came up many times. This chain joins TRBV18 and TRBJ2-3; 11 nucleotides match TRBD2. CDR1 and CDR2 (germline): KGHSH, LQKENI. This CDR3 spans 17 amino acids. With V trimmed by 0 bases and J by 2 bases, 4 bases remained unmatched. The CDR3: CASSPPVAGGDTDTQYF. The CDR3 nucleotides are TGTGCCAGCTCACCACCGGTAGCGGGAGGGGACACAGATACGCAGTATTTT.

As concerns this clonotype: The final CDR3 position lacks the conserved phenylalanine or tryptophan, pointing to a likely read error. The chain recombines TRBV7-9 with TRBJ1-1; D is unclear. The CDR3 consists of 13 residues. Germline V gene data show CDR1 as SEHNR and CDR2 as FQNEAQ (reference sequence). Trimming cost V 8 bases and J 3 bases, with 13 bases left between them. CDR3 region: CASRDGPDTEAFS. CDR3 sequence (DNA): TGTGCCAGCCGTGACGGACCTGACACTGAAGCTTTCTCT.

The chain couples TRBV4-2 to TRBJ2-1; unclear D gene. The CDR3 extends over 18 amino acids. With 2 bases removed from V and 2 bases from J, the gap between germline ends came to 19 bases. The germline gives CDR1 LGHNA, CDR2 YNFKEQ. CDR3 bases: TGTGCCAGCAGCCAATTCTCGATGGGCGAGGTGGCCTACAATGAGCAGTTCTTC. This translates into CASSQFSMGEVAYNEQFF.

This clonotype was counted ten times or more. The rearrangement uses TRBV5-1 and TRBJ1-1; the match to TRBD1 covers 9 bases. Germline values: CDR1 SGHRS, CDR2 YFSETQ. The CDR3 is 15 amino acids. J gave up 8 bases and V 2 bases, and 10 bases lay outside the gene matches. The CDR3 reads CASSLQTGTGKEAFF. The CDR3 region has the DNA TGCGCCAGCAGCTTACAAACCGGGACAGGGAAAGAAGCTTTCTTT.

Many counts were recorded for this clonotype. V usage is TRBV20-1 and J usage is TRBJ2-7, with TRBD1 matching over 8 bases. The CDR3 sequence is 14 residues long. Germline-derived CDR1 and CDR2 are DFQATT and SNEGSKA (reference sequence). Trimming cost V 3 bases and J 5 bases; bases outside gene matches: 9. CDR3 sequence: CSASLETGDDEQYF. Here the CDR3 DNA reads TGCAGTGCTAGCTTGGAGACAGGGGACGACGAGCAGTACTTC.

This clonotype came up a few times. The rearrangement uses TRBV6-1 and TRBJ2-7, with TRBD2 matching 11 bases. From germline, CDR1 is MNHNS and CDR2 SASEGT. The CDR3 runs to 16 residues. Germline trimming cut 4 bases from V and 5 bases from J; bases unmatched to any gene: 10. The CDR3 nucleotides read TGTGCCAGCAGTGTTTGGGGTAGCGGGAGGGAAGACGAGCAGTACTTC. This translates into CASSVWGSGREDEQYF.

The chain joins TRBV18 to TRBJ1-4; 7 bases align to TRBD1. The CDR3 runs 14 residues. Trimming took 2 bases from V and 7 from J; bases not matched to a gene: 4. Germline V CDR1 and CDR2: KGHSH, LQKENI. The DNA for the CDR3 is TGTGCCAGCTCACCAGGGACAGCTATTGAAAAACTGTTTTTT. Translating it yields CASSPGTAIEKLFF.

The chain is built from TRBV5-1 and TRBJ2-7; D gene uncertain. There are 15 residues in the CDR3. V lost 0 bases to trimming and J lost 1 base, with 11 bases between them. Germline CDR1 reads SGHRS; CDR2 reads YFSETQ. For the CDR3, the DNA is TGCGCCAGCAGCTTGGGCCGGACGGAATCCTACGAGCAGTACTTC. Translation gives CASSLGRTESYEQYF.

The chain has TRBV10-3 and TRBJ1-5, with D possibly being TRBD1 (6 bases). Germline V gene sequence: CDR1 ENHRY, CDR2 SYGVKD. V was clipped by 4 bases and J by 1 base, with 14 bases between them. The length of the CDR3 is 16 residues. The CDR3 DNA sequence: TGTGCCATCAGTGCCCAAATGGGGGGCAGCAATCAGCCCCAGCATTTT. Translation: CAISAQMGGSNQPQHF.

Ten or more counts support this clonotype. The chain is built from TRBV6-5 and TRBJ1-2; a possible D gene is TRBD1 (6 bases). V lost 2 bases and J 6 bases, leaving 13 bases between the germline ends. CDR1 MNHEY and CDR2 SVGAGI come from the germline V gene. The CDR3 totals 14 residues. The CDR3 DNA follows: TGTGCCAGCAGTTACGCGGGGGGGCGGGATGGCTACACCTTC. Protein product: CASSYAGGRDGYTF.

This clonotype qualifies as medium-sized (0.01 to 0.1%). The genes are TRBV7-3 and TRBJ2-1, with 7 bases that match TRBD2. The J segment lost 4 bases and the V segment lost 1 base, leaving 4 bases of the junction unmatched. The CDR3 spans 15 residues. Germline V gene data show CDR1 as SGHTA and CDR2 as FQGTGA. The CDR3 spells CASSLSLAEYNEQFF. CDR3 nucleotide sequence: TGTGCCAGCAGCTTAAGTCTAGCGGAATACAATGAGCAGTTCTTC.

A note on this clonotype: This may arise from a read error, as a much more abundant clone is one base away. The rearrangement uses TRBV10-3 and TRBJ2-3; no reliable D call. Germline loops: CDR1 ENHRY, CDR2 SYGVKD. The CDR3 is 11 amino acids. Trimming shortened V by 2 bases and J by 6 bases, and 3 bases separated the two germline ends. As DNA, the CDR3 is TGTGCCATCAGTGAGGAGGATACGCAGTATTTT. This encodes CAISEEDTQYF.

This chain uses TRBV7-9 with TRBJ2-1, with 8 nucleotides matching TRBD1. CDR1 and CDR2 from the germline V gene are SEHNR and FQNEAQ (reference sequence). The CDR3 totals 16 residues. The trim removed 5 bases at V and 4 bases at J, leaving 10 bases unmatched. CDR3 in amino acids: CASSAGQEHVYNEQFF. As DNA, the CDR3 is TGTGCCAGCAGCGCGGGACAGGAACACGTATACAATGAGCAGTTCTTC.

The rearrangement uses TRBV5-5 and TRBJ2-7; D ambiguous. The CDR3 covers 15 residues. V shed 0 bases and J shed 0 bases, with 10 bases lying between them. The V gene's germline CDR1 is SGHKS and CDR2 YYEKEE (reference sequence). CDR3: CASSLGTMSSYEQYF. The DNA of the CDR3 is TGTGCCAGCAGCTTGGGGACGATGAGCTCCTACGAGCAGTACTTC.

The chain carries TRBV5-1 and TRBJ1-2; 8 bases agree with TRBD1. Germline V gene lookup returns CDR1 SGHRS and CDR2 YFSETQ. This CDR3 has 17 residues. Unmatched junction bases numbered 14, after V lost 4 bases and J lost 3 bases. The CDR3 sequence is CASSAGQGLGGDYGYTF. CDR3 sequence (DNA): TGCGCCAGCAGCGCTGGACAGGGTCTGGGGGGTGACTATGGCTACACCTTC.

In the case of this clonotype: One end of the junction varies from germline; a read error may be responsible. The chain carries TRBV20-1 and TRBJ2-1; D assignment may be TRBD1 or TRBD2 (5 bases each). CDR3 size: 8 residues. The V gene's germline CDR1 is DFQATT and CDR2 SNEGSKA (reference sequence). For the CDR3, the DNA is TGCAGTGCCAGAGGGACGTTATTC. Translated: CSARGTLF.

This clonotype has at least ten counts. This chain joins TRBV28 and TRBJ1-2; 8 bases fit TRBD1. The CDR3 is made up of 15 amino acids. The germline V gene encodes CDR1 MDHEN and CDR2 SYDVKM. With V trimmed by 6 bases and J by 4 bases, 10 bases remained unmatched. CDR3 coding DNA: TGTGCCAGCAGCCGGCCCGGACAGGGCCTCTATGGCTACACCTTC. Its protein is CASSRPGQGLYGYTF.

This clonotype appeared a few times. CDR3 in DNA: TGTGCCAGCCCACGCTTGAAGGGGGCTCCCGGGGAGCTGTTTTTT. Translation gives CASPRLKGAPGELFF. The chain uses TRBV6-1 and TRBJ2-2; 7 bases agree with TRBD1. Trimming took 8 bases from V and 6 from J; bases not matched to a gene: 12. CDR3 length: 15 amino acids. CDR1 and CDR2 from the germline V gene are MNHNS and SASEGT.

In this sample, this clonotype turned up a few times. The chain carries TRBV6-6 and TRBJ2-2, with 7 bases aligning to TRBD1. Unmatched junction bases numbered 9, after V lost 6 bases and J lost 5 bases. CDR3 size: 15 residues. Germline V lookup: CDR1 MNHNY, CDR2 SVGAGI (reference sequence). The CDR3 is CASSTQGVGTGELFF. Written as DNA, the CDR3 is TGTGCCAGCAGCACCCAGGGGGTCGGAACCGGGGAGCTGTTTTTT.

On this clonotype: Possible read error: a much larger clone is one base away. V is TRBV5-1 and J is TRBJ2-7; D is unclear. Germline lookup yields CDR1 SGHRS and CDR2 YFSETQ. V was trimmed by 0 bases and J by 5 bases, leaving 6 bases between them. This CDR3 comprises 12 residues. CDR3 DNA sequence: TGCGCCAGCAGCTTGGTGGGCGACGAGCAGTACTTC. Translated, it gives CASSLVGDEQYF.

As concerns this clonotype: A much larger clone sits a single nucleotide away, making a read error possible. This chain uses TRBV20-1 with TRBJ2-3; TRBD1 matches at 7 bases. Germline CDR1 reads DFQATT; CDR2 reads SNEGSKA (reference sequence). The CDR3 sequence is 19 residues long. DNA of the CDR3: TGCAGTGCTGCCGGCGAGACAGGGTTGTTGTGGGGGATCACAGAAACGCAGTATTTT. Translating it yields CSAAGETGLLWGITETQYF.

The chain carries TRBV7-6 and TRBJ2-3, with 10 bases fitting TRBD2. The CDR3 contains 17 residues. J gave up 0 bases and V 7 bases, and 10 bases lay outside the gene matches. Germline CDR1 SGHVS, CDR2 FNYEAQ. In nucleotides, the CDR3 is TGTGCCAGCACGAAGGTAGCGGGGGGTGGAAGCACAGATACGCAGTATTTT. As protein: CASTKVAGGGSTDTQYF.

This clonotype was recorded many times. The V gene is TRBV7-9, the J gene TRBJ2-7, with D hard to call. Germline CDR1 reads SEHNR; CDR2 reads FQNEAQ (reference sequence). This CDR3 is built from 11 residues. V was trimmed by 6 bases and J by 6 bases, leaving 9 bases between them. The CDR3 DNA sequence: TGTGCCAGCAGTCCTGGCGGCGAGCAGTACTTC. It codes for CASSPGGEQYF.

This clonotype was found a few times. The chain couples TRBV20-1 to TRBJ2-5; D possibly corresponds to TRBD1 (6 bases). Germline CDR1 is DFQATT and CDR2 is SNEGSKA (reference sequence). V shed 3 bases and J shed 4 bases, with 18 bases lying between them. This CDR3 has 15 amino acids. CDR3 coding DNA: TGCAGTGCTAGGGACGCAGATACAGGGCGAGAGACCCAGTACTTC. As protein: CSARDADTGRETQYF.

There are many counts of this clonotype. This chain connects TRBV7-2 to TRBJ2-7, with TRBD2 matching 9 bases. Germline values: CDR1 SGHTA, CDR2 FQGNSA. The V and J ends lost 5 bases and 2 bases, in that order; junction bases with no gene match: 7. This CDR3 has 15 residues. CDR3 region: CASSPAGLAAYEQYF. CDR3 bases: TGTGCCAGCAGCCCCGCGGGACTAGCAGCCTACGAGCAGTACTTC.